This T cell receptor beta chain was captured by sequencing in a study of shared clonotypes between healthy human individuals. Study background: A donor's plate count was three for CD4 naive and three for CD4 memory; CD8 naive had two and CD8 memory one.

Worth noting for this clone: Its antigen is as yet unknown.

Broader study findings: Few donors restricted represented genetic and exposure-history diversity.

This table comes from immunoSEQ multiplex PCR, and its TCRdb copy is limited to in-frame clones, with some not included. This sample carries approximately 1.4 million clones, 95% to 99% of them seen once, and the ten largest clones take roughly 0.45%. Sequenced input: naive CD4+ T cells sorted from blood. Noted subset: CD45RA+ positively selected. This sequence originates from a man aged 30 to 45 in good health.

The CDR3 DNA is TGTGCCAGCAGCCCCGATGGGGCGGGATTAACCTACAATGAGCAGTTCTTC. Translation: CASSPDGAGLTYNEQFF. The chain has TRBV7-6 and TRBJ2-1; possible D gene TRBD2, 6 bases. Trimming stripped 5 bases from V and 2 bases from J, with 19 bases between. The CDR3 consists of 17 residues. CDR1 and CDR2 (germline): SGHVS, FNYEAQ.